Many counts were recorded for the clone carrying this T cell receptor (beta chain). It was unsorted whole blood that yielded blood RNA, and germline DNA was also extracted. The patients carried chronic HBV infection and had received no treatment. The sample comes from a study of tumor-infiltrating lymphocytes in primary liver carcinoma. The CDR3 consists of 19 residues. Germline CDR1 is MNHEY and CDR2 is SVGAGI. V lost 0 bases and J lost 6; bases outside the gene matches: 15. From around 0.5 ug total RNA, TCR beta cDNA was generated with a primer in the constant region. Amplification in three nested multiplex PCR rounds with slightly modified ARM-PCR gave rise to TCR beta libraries. The opening two PCR rounds, 10 cycles each, paired TRBV1-TRBV30 forward primers with a C-beta reverse primer. TCRdb fed the multiplex PCR reads into MiXCR, producing one record per CDR3 protein. The sample records 200,000 or so distinct CDR3 sequences, 65% being singletons.

The chain uses TRBV6-5 and TRBJ2-2, with 8 bases fitting TRBD2. Input material: peripheral blood. This sequence originates from a woman aged 55-69 years with primary liver carcinoma and hepatitis B virus infection. The DNA of the CDR3 is TGTGCCAGCAGTTACTCGATTAGTTTCTCAGCGGGAGCGCCCGGGGAGCTGTTTTTT. Translated: CASSYSISFSAGAPGELFF.